This T cell receptor (beta chain) was profiled in a study of blood T cell repertoires in COVID-19. The CDR3 is 13 amino acids. Trimming stripped 5 bases from V and 3 bases from J, with 11 bases between. The germline V gene encodes CDR1 GTSNPN and CDR2 SVGIG (reference sequence). Original processing methods: Reference gene primer amplification gave estimated nucleated cell counts. Assay used: immunoSEQ multiplex PCR; TCRdb lists only in-frame clones, some missing. V, J and clone size derive from that table, while D and trimming were established from the DNA sequence. This table holds about 200,000 clones, 88% found once.

Material: peripheral blood. The J gene is TRBJ1-5, the V gene TRBV30, with D possibly being TRBD1 (6 bases). The TCR originated in a man between 18 and 35 years old with active or convalescent COVID-19. CDR3 bases: TGTGCCTGGGCCGGGACAAACAATCAGCCCCAGCATTTT. It specifies CAWAGTNNQPQHF.